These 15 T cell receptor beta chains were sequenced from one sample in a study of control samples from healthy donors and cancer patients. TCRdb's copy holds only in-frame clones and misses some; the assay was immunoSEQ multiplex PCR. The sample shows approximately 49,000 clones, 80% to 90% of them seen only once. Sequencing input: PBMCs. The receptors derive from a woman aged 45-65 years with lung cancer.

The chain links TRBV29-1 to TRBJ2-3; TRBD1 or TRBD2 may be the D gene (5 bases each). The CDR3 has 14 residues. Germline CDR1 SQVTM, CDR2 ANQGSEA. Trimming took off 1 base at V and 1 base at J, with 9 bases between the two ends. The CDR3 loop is CSVEVGGGTDTQYF. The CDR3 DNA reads TGCAGCGTTGAAGTTGGGGGTGGCACAGATACGCAGTATTTT.

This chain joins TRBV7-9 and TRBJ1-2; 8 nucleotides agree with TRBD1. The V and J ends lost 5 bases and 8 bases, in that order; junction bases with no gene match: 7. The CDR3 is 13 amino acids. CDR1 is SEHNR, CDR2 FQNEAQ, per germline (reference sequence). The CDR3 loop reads CASSHIRDRGYTF. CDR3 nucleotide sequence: TGTGCCAGCAGCCATATACGGGACAGGGGCTACACCTTC.

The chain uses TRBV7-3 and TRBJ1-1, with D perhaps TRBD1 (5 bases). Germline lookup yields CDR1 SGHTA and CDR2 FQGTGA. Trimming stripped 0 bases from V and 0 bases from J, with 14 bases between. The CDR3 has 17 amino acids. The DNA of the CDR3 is TGTGCCAGCAGCTTAACCGGCCTACAGGTTCTGAACACTGAAGCTTTCTTT. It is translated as CASSLTGLQVLNTEAFF.

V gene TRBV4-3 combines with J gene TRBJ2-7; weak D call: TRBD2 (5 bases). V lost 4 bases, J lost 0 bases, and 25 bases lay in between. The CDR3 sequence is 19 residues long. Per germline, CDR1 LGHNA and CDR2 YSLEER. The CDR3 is CASSLDLSRGSASSYEQYF. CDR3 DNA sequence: TGCGCCAGCAGCCTCGATCTATCCCGGGGTAGCGCTAGCTCCTACGAGCAGTACTTC.

The CDR3 DNA follows: TGCAGTGCTGGTTGGACTCGCGAGCAGTACTTC. This codes for CSAGWTREQYF. V and J are TRBV20-1 and TRBJ2-7, with D perhaps matching TRBD2 (5 bases). The CDR3 is made up of 11 amino acids. Trimming took 5 bases from V and 6 from J, leaving 11 bases between them. Germline CDR1 is DFQATT and CDR2 is SNEGSKA (reference sequence).

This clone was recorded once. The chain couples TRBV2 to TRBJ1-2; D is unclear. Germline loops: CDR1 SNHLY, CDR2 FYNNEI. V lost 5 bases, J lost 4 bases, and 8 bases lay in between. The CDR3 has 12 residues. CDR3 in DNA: TGTGCCAGCAGTAGACTGGGCTATGGCTACACCTTC. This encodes CASSRLGYGYTF. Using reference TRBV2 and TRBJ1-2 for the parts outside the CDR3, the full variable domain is EPEVTQTPSHQVTQMGQEVILRCVPISNHLYFYWYRQILGQKVEFLVSFYNNEISEKSEIFDDQFSVERPDGSNFTLKIRSTKLEDSAMYFCASSRLGYGYTFGSGTRLTVV.

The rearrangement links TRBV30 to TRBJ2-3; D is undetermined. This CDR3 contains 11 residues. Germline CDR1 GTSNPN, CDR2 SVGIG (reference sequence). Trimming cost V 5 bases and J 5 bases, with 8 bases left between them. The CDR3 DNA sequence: TGTGCCTGGTTCCTGGGAGATACGCAGTATTTT. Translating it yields CAWFLGDTQYF.

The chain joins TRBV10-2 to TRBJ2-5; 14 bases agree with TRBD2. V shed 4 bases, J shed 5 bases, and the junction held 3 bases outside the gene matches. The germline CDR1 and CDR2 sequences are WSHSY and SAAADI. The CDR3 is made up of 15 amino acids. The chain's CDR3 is CASSVGLAGGETQYF. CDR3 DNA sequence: TGCGCCAGCAGTGTTGGACTAGCGGGGGGTGAGACCCAGTACTTC.

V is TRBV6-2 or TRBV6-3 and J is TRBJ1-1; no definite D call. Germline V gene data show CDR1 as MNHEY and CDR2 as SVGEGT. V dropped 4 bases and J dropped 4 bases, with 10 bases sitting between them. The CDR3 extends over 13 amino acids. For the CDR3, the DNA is TGTGCCAGCAGTTTCATCGGGTCCACTGAAGCTTTCTTT. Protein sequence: CASSFIGSTEAFF.

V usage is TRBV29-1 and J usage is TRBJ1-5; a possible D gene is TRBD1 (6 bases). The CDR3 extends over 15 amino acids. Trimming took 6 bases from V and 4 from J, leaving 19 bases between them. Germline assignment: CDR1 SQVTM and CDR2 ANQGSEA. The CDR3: CSVIPGASINQPQHF. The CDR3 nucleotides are TGCAGCGTGATTCCGGGGGCCTCAATAAATCAGCCCCAGCATTTT.

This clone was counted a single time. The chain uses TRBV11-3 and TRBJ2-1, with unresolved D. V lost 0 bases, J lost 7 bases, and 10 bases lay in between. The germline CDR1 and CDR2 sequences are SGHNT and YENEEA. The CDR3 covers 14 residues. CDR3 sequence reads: CASSLDLGLNEQFF. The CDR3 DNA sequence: TGTGCCAGCAGCTTAGATCTCGGGTTGAATGAGCAGTTCTTC.

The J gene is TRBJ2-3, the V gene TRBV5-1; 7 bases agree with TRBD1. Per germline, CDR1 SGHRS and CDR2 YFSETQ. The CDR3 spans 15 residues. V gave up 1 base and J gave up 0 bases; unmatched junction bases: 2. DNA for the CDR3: TGCGCCAGCAGCTTGCCGACAGGGAGCACAGATACGCAGTATTTT. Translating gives CASSLPTGSTDTQYF.

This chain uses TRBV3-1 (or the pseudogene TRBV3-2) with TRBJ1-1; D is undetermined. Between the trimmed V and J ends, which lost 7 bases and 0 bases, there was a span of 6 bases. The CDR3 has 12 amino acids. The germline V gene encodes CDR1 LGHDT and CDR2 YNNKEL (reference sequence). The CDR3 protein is CASKAMNTEAFF. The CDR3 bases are TGTGCCAGCAAGGCCATGAACACTGAAGCTTTCTTT.

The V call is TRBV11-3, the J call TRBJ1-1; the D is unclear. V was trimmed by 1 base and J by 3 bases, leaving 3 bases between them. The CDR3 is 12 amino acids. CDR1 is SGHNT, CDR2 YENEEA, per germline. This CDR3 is CASSLGDTEAFF. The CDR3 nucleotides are TGTGCCAGCAGCTTAGGAGACACTGAAGCTTTCTTT.

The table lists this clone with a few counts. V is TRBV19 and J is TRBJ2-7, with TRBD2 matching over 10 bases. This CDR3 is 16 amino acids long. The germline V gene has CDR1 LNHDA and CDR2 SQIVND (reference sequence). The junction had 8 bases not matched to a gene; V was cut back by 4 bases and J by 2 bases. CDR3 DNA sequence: TGTGCCAGTAGTACCACCGGACTAGCGGTAGCCTACGAGCAGTACTTC. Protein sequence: CASSTTGLAVAYEQYF.